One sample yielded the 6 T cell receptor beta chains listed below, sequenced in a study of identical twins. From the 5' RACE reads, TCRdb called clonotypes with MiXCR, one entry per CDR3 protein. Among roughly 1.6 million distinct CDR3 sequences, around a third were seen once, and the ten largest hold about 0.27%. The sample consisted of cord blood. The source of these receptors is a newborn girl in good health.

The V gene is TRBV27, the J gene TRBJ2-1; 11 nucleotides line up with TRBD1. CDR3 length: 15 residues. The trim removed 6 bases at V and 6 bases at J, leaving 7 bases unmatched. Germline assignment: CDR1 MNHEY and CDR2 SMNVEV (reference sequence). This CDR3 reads CASRRGQGVFNEQFF. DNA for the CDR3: TGTGCCAGCAGGCGGGGACAGGGGGTTTTCAATGAGCAGTTCTTC.

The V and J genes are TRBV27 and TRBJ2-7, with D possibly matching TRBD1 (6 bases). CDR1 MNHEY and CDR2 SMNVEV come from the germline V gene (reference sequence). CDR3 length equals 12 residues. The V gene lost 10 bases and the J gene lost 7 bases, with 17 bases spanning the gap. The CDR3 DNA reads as TGTGCCACCATAACAGGGAACAATGAGCAGTACTTC. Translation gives CATITGNNEQYF.

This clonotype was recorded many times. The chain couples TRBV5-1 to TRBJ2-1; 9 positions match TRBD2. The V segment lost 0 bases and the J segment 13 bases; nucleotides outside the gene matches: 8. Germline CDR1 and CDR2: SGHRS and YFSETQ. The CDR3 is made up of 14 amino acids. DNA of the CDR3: TGCGCCAGCAGCTTGGAAACTAGCGGGTCTGGCCAGTTCTTC. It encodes CASSLETSGSGQFF.

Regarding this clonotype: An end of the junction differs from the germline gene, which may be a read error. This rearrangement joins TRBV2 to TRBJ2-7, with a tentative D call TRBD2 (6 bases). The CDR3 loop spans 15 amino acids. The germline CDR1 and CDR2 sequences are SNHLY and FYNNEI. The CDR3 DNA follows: TGTGCCAGCAGTGACGGGACTCGTCGCCCCTACGGGCAGTACTTC. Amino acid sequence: CASSDGTRRPYGQYF.

The CDR3 nucleotides are TGCAGTGCTAGAATACTAGCGGGGGGACTCACAGATACGCAGTATTTT. Its protein product is CSARILAGGLTDTQYF. V and J are TRBV20-1 and TRBJ2-3; 12 bases fit TRBD2. Germline trimming cut 2 bases from V and 2 bases from J; bases unmatched to any gene: 5. This CDR3 has 16 amino acids. CDR1 is DFQATT, CDR2 SNEGSKA, per germline (reference sequence).

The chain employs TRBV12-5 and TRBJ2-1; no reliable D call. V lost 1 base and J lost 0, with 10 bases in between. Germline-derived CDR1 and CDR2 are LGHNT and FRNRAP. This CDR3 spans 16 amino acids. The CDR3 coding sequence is TGTGCTAGTGGTTTGGAGACTGTCAGCTCCTACAATGAGCAGTTCTTC. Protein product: CASGLETVSSYNEQFF.